This is a list of T cell receptor beta chains from one sample in a study of T cell responses to AZD1222 COVID-19 vaccine. Data came from immunoSEQ multiplex PCR; TCRdb stores just in-frame clones and leaves some out. This sample yields roughly 120,000 clones, of which around 90% are seen a single time; around 4.4% belongs to the top ten. The sequenced sample was peripheral blood, obtained 28 days after the second dose of the MenACWY control vaccine. The receptors were sampled from an adult who received the MenACWY meningococcal vaccine as a control. CDR3s include the opening cysteine and the closing phenylalanine or tryptophan. A D gene is named only where the DNA matches it firmly. Size is omitted from some rows. Given values are once, few, many or a class for expanded clones.

TRBV29-1,.,TRBJ2-7,.,TGCAGCGTTGAAGAGGGCGAGCAGTACTTC,CSVEEGEQYF
TRBV28,.,TRBJ2-4,TRBD1,TGTGCCAGCAGCCTTACCGGGACAGGGAGTTACATTCAGTACTTC,CASSLTGTGSYIQYF
TRBV6-2/TRBV6-3,.,TRBJ2-2,.,TGTGCCAGCAGTTACTTCGGAGGAGGCACCGGGGAGCTGTTTTTT,CASSYFGGGTGELFF
TRBV18,.,TRBJ2-3,TRBD2,TGTGCCAGCTCACCACGCGGGGGTACAGATACGCAGTATTTT,CASSPRGGTDTQYF
TRBV7-2,.,TRBJ2-2,.,TGTGCCAGCAGCTTCCCAGGGACCGGGGAGCTGTTTTTT,CASSFPGTGELFF
TRBV9,.,TRBJ2-1,TRBD2,TGTGCCAGCAGCCCAGGTGGGCTAGCGGGCGATGAGCAGTTCTTC,CASSPGGLAGDEQFF
TRBV4-2,.,TRBJ2-3,.,TGTGCCAGCAGCCAAGTCCTAGGAGTAACAGATACGCAGTATTTT,CASSQVLGVTDTQYF
TRBV30,once,TRBJ2-7,.,TGTGCCTGGAGCCCTGACAGCTCCTGGCACGAGCAGTACTTC,CAWSPDSSWHEQYF
TRBV2,once,TRBJ1-3,.,TGTGCCAGCAGTGGACTTAAGGGCCGACCTGGAAACACCATATATTTT,CASSGLKGRPGNTIYF
TRBV7-9,.,TRBJ1-4,.,TGTGCCAGCAGCTCGGGTCGGGGCCTCAATGAAAAACTGTTTTTT,CASSSGRGLNEKLFF
TRBV21-1,.,TRBJ1-4,.,TGTGCCAGCAGCAAAGGGAAGGCGAAGACAACTAATGAAAAACTGTTTTTT,CASSKGKAKTTNEKLFF
TRBV5-5,.,TRBJ1-2,.,TGTGCCAGCAGCTTGTCGGGGTTTACTGGGGGCTACACCTTC,CASSLSGFTGGYTF
TRBV7-6,few,TRBJ2-7,.,TGTGCCAGCAGCTTATCCCCCTCGGTAGCGATCCCCTACGAGCAGTACTTC,CASSLSPSVAIPYEQYF
TRBV10-3,.,TRBJ2-5,.,TGTGCCATCAGTGCCTCGGGTAGCCAAGAGACCCAGTACTTC,CAISASGSQETQYF
TRBV5-1,.,TRBJ2-5,TRBD1,TGCGCCAGCAGCTTAGGGACAGGGTTGGAGACCCAGTACTTC,CASSLGTGLETQYF
TRBV12-3/TRBV12-4,.,TRBJ1-6,.,TGTGCCAGCAGGGTAAGGGGGGATTCACCCCTCCACTTT,CASRVRGDSPLHF
TRBV7-7,.,TRBJ2-4,.,TGTGCCAGCAACTACTCGTGGGACAAGCTAGCCAAAAACATTCAGTACTTC,CASNYSWDKLAKNIQYF
TRBV14,once,TRBJ2-3,TRBD2,TGTGCCAGCAGCCAAGGTTTAGCGGGAGGAGATACGCAGTATTTT,CASSQGLAGGDTQYF
TRBV5-6,.,TRBJ2-5,.,TGTGCGACCACGGGGTGGCCCCTCCGTGAGACCCAGTACTTC,CATTGWPLRETQYF
TRBV11-2,.,TRBJ1-4,.,TGTGCCAGCAGCTTAGGTGAGGGGCCGGTTGAAAAACTGTTTTTT,CASSLGEGPVEKLFF
TRBV5-1,.,TRBJ1-2,.,TGCGCCAGCAGCTTTGGCAGTTTTAACTATGGCTACACCTTC,CASSFGSFNYGYTF
TRBV5-1,once,TRBJ2-1,TRBD2,TGCGCCAGCAGCTTGATAGCGGGAGGGCCGGGTGAGCAGTTCTTC,CASSLIAGGPGEQFF
TRBV6-5,.,TRBJ2-5,TRBD2,TGTGCCAGCAGTTACTCGACTAGCGGGACGGAGACCCAGTACTTC,CASSYSTSGTETQYF
TRBV12-1,.,TRBJ2-2,.,TGTGCCAGCAGCCCCAAAATGTTGCACCCGAACACCGGGGAGCTGTTTTTT,CASSPKMLHPNTGELFF
TRBV2,.,TRBJ2-5,TRBD2,TGTGCCAGCAGCGCCCGGGACTACCCCCAAGAGACCCAGTACTTC,CASSARDYPQETQYF
TRBV6-5,.,TRBJ1-5,.,TGTGCCTGCAGACCGACAGCTAGCAATCAGCCCCAGCATTTT,CACRPTASNQPQHF
TRBV28,.,TRBJ1-5,.,TGTGCCAGCGGAGGACGGAACAATCAGCCCCAGCATTTT,CASGGRNNQPQHF
TRBV24-1,.,TRBJ1-5,.,TGTGCCACCAGTGACCGGGACCTGGCTCAGCCCCAGCATTTT,CATSDRDLAQPQHF
TRBV27,.,TRBJ1-4,.,TGTGCCAGCAGTTCCGAAGGGTCCCCAAATGAAAAACTGTTTTTT,CASSSEGSPNEKLFF
TRBV4-1,.,TRBJ2-3,.,TGCGCCAGCAGCCAAGTGGTCGGGGGCACAGATACGCAGTATTTT,CASSQVVGGTDTQYF
TRBV9,.,TRBJ2-1,.,TGTGCCAGCAGTCCCAGGGGTTCTCTTTCCGATGAGCAGTTCTTC,CASSPRGSLSDEQFF
TRBV11-2,.,TRBJ1-2,TRBD1,TGTGCCAGCAGCTTAGTGGAGACAGGGGTTTATGGCTACACCTTC,CASSLVETGVYGYTF
TRBV10-3,.,TRBJ2-2,TRBD2,TGTGCCATCAGTGAGTTTCCGGGACTAGTCACCGGGGAGCTGTTTTTT,CAISEFPGLVTGELFF
TRBV4-1,.,TRBJ1-1,TRBD1,TGCGCCAGCAGCCCCCCAGGGGGCACTGAAGCTTTCTTT,CASSPPGGTEAFF
TRBV6-6,.,TRBJ1-4,TRBD1,TGTGCCAGCAGTTACTTGGCTGGGACAGCTAATGAAAAACTGTTTTTT,CASSYLAGTANEKLFF
TRBV3-1/TRBV3-2,.,TRBJ1-2,.,TGTGCCAGCAGCCGCCTCCAGGCAAACTATGGCTACACCTTC,CASSRLQANYGYTF
TRBV24-1,.,TRBJ1-5,.,TGTGCCACCAGTGATGGCGGATCGGGTAATAGCAATCAGCCCCAGCATTTT,CATSDGGSGNSNQPQHF
TRBV28,.,TRBJ1-1,.,TGTGCCAGCAGTTTGGGAGGGAACACTGAAGCTTTCTTT,CASSLGGNTEAFF
TRBV3-1/TRBV3-2,.,TRBJ2-3,TRBD1,TGTGCCAGCAGCCCTGGGACAGGGGGTACGACAGATACGCAGTATTTT,CASSPGTGGTTDTQYF
TRBV5-6,.,TRBJ1-2,TRBD1,TGTGCCAGCAGCTTGCTAGGGACAGGCGAATATGGCTACACCTTC,CASSLLGTGEYGYTF
TRBV19,.,TRBJ1-5,.,TGTGCCAGTAGTATTTTCACCGGGGCTAATCAGCCCCAGCATTTT,CASSIFTGANQPQHF
TRBV21-1,.,TRBJ1-5,.,TGTGCCAGCGATCGGAGGGTGGAGAGCAATCAGCCCCAGCATTTT,CASDRRVESNQPQHF
TRBV19,.,TRBJ1-1,.,TGTGCCAGTAGTATGGGGGTAGGGGCTTTCTTT,CASSMGVGAFF
TRBV5-4,once,TRBJ2-3,.,TGTGCCAGCAGCTCGGGGTTCGGTACGCAGTATTTT,CASSSGFGTQYF
TRBV30,.,TRBJ1-6,.,TGTGCCTGGAGCGGGCGGGGGGATTCACCCCTCCACTTT,CAWSGRGDSPLHF
TRBV5-6,.,TRBJ2-2,.,TGTGCCAGCAGCTTGGGCCGGCCCACCGGGGAGCTGTTTTTT,CASSLGRPTGELFF
TRBV6-2/TRBV6-3,.,TRBJ2-1,TRBD2,TGTGCCAGCAGTTACCAAGCGGGAGGTAACAATGAGCAGTTCTTC,CASSYQAGGNNEQFF